One TCR beta chain is described in this entry. Its antigen is unidentified. The sample originates from a study of STAT3 mutations in large granular lymphocyte leukemia. Notes on the study in general: At least one immunodominant TCR beta clonotype appeared in every T-cell large granular lymphocyte leukemia patient. After therapy, about 35% of the 18 patients switched clonotypes, all new clones STAT3 wild type. No sample exists from the first appearance of each clone.

Some 38,000 productive templates were obtained per sample on average. Clones were sequenced by immunoSEQ multiplex PCR, and TCRdb holds only the in-frame ones, with some missing. Of around 4,700 clones in the sample, approximately 50% were seen once. Trimming at V came to 8 bases and at J to 3 bases, leaving 7 bases not matched to a gene. The CDR3 has 14 residues. Germline loops: CDR1 MNHEY, CDR2 SMNVEV (reference sequence). The V gene is TRBV27, the J gene TRBJ2-1; TRBD2 matches at 7 bases. The origin of this receptor is a male patient aged 50 to 59 with T-cell large granular lymphocyte leukemia. Some clones in this sample may be carry-over from other donors' samples. The sequencing input was peripheral blood mononuclear cells. The chain's CDR3 is CASGRLALYNEQFF. The CDR3 DNA follows: TGTGCCAGCGGGCGACTAGCCCTCTACAATGAGCAGTTCTTC.